A selection of T cell receptor beta chains follows, all from one sample in a study of T cell changes during pregnancy in multiple sclerosis. Sequencing used immunoSEQ multiplex PCR; TCRdb keeps in-frame clones, though not all of them. The sample lists some 25,000 clones, around 84% occurring once. Source: CD4+ T cells from peripheral blood mononuclear cells, taken in the second trimester of pregnancy. These receptor sequences come from a female donor in good health, enrolled as a control in a pregnancy study. Both conserved end residues are part of each CDR3. The D gene is left open where the match is weak. Rows give clone size only sometimes, using once, few, many, or a class for an expanded clone.

d_gene: .; len: 17; v_gene: TRBV11-2; j_gene: TRBJ1-4; abundance: .; CDR3nt: TGTGCCAGCAGCTCCCTAGGAACCTTCGGGACTAATGAAAAACTGTTTTTT; CDR3aa: CASSSLGTFGTNEKLFF
d_gene: .; len: 12; v_gene: TRBV5-1; j_gene: TRBJ1-2; abundance: .; CDR3nt: TGCGCCACCCGGGACACCAACTATGGCTACACCTTC; CDR3aa: CATRDTNYGYTF
d_gene: TRBD1; len: 13; v_gene: TRBV29-1; j_gene: TRBJ1-2; abundance: .; CDR3nt: TGCAGCGTTGGGGACAGAACTAACTATGGCTACACCTTC; CDR3aa: CSVGDRTNYGYTF
d_gene: TRBD1; len: 15; v_gene: TRBV2; j_gene: TRBJ2-2; abundance: once; CDR3nt: TGTGCCAGCAGTACCGACAGGGGGCGGACCGGGGAGCTGTTTTTT; CDR3aa: CASSTDRGRTGELFF
d_gene: .; len: 15; v_gene: TRBV19; j_gene: TRBJ2-3; abundance: .; CDR3nt: TGTGCCAGTAGTTCCCGGGCGGGTATGACAGATACGCAGTATTTT; CDR3aa: CASSSRAGMTDTQYF
d_gene: .; len: 14; v_gene: TRBV7-9; j_gene: TRBJ2-5; abundance: .; CDR3nt: TGTGCCAGCAGCTTAATGGCGCAGGCCGAGACCCAGTACTTC; CDR3aa: CASSLMAQAETQYF
d_gene: .; len: 16; v_gene: TRBV10-2; j_gene: TRBJ2-1; abundance: .; CDR3nt: TGCGCCAGCAGTGACCGCCGAGCGGATTCCTACAATGAGCAGTTCTTC; CDR3aa: CASSDRRADSYNEQFF
d_gene: TRBD1; len: 16; v_gene: TRBV7-2; j_gene: TRBJ2-7; abundance: .; CDR3nt: TGTGCCAGCAGCCCACGATCCGGGACAGGGGGCTTCGAGCAGTACTTC; CDR3aa: CASSPRSGTGGFEQYF
d_gene: .; len: 14; v_gene: TRBV2; j_gene: TRBJ2-1; abundance: .; CDR3nt: TGTGCCAGCCCCCCGAACAGCTCCTACAATGAGCAGTTCTTC; CDR3aa: CASPPNSSYNEQFF
d_gene: .; len: 15; v_gene: TRBV5-1; j_gene: TRBJ1-1; abundance: .; CDR3nt: TGCGCCAGCAGCTTGGCCGAGGGACTAAACACTGAAGCTTTCTTT; CDR3aa: CASSLAEGLNTEAFF
d_gene: TRBD1; len: 15; v_gene: TRBV11-2; j_gene: TRBJ2-3; abundance: .; CDR3nt: TGTGCCAGCAGCTCAGGGACAGCCATCACAGATACGCAGTATTTT; CDR3aa: CASSSGTAITDTQYF
d_gene: TRBD1; len: 15; v_gene: TRBV19; j_gene: TRBJ2-1; abundance: .; CDR3nt: TGTGCCAGTACTCTTTGGACCTACGAGGGGGCTGAGCAGTTCTTC; CDR3aa: CASTLWTYEGAEQFF
d_gene: TRBD1; len: 16; v_gene: TRBV6-5; j_gene: TRBJ2-1; abundance: .; CDR3nt: TGTGCCAGCAGTTCCTACCGGGACAGGGGGAACAATGAGCAGTTCTTC; CDR3aa: CASSSYRDRGNNEQFF
d_gene: TRBD1; len: 16; v_gene: TRBV12-5; j_gene: TRBJ2-1; abundance: .; CDR3nt: TGTGCTAGTGGTTCCTGGGGACAGGGACCTTACAATGAGCAGTTCTTC; CDR3aa: CASGSWGQGPYNEQFF
d_gene: TRBD2; len: 15; v_gene: TRBV28; j_gene: TRBJ2-5; abundance: .; CDR3nt: TGTGCCAGCACTTTGACTAGCGGGAGAGTCGAGACCCAGTACTTC; CDR3aa: CASTLTSGRVETQYF
d_gene: .; len: 14; v_gene: TRBV18; j_gene: TRBJ1-6; abundance: .; CDR3nt: TGTGCCAGCTCACCACTACAATATAATTCACCCCTCCACTTT; CDR3aa: CASSPLQYNSPLHF
d_gene: .; len: 13; v_gene: TRBV15; j_gene: TRBJ2-7; abundance: .; CDR3nt: TGTGCCACCAGCAGAGAAGCCGACTACGAGCAGTATTTC; CDR3aa: CATSREADYEQYF
d_gene: .; len: 13; v_gene: TRBV19; j_gene: TRBJ1-6; abundance: few; CDR3nt: TGTGCCAGTAGTATGACGGGTAATTCACCCCTCCACTTT; CDR3aa: CASSMTGNSPLHF
d_gene: .; len: 15; v_gene: TRBV19; j_gene: TRBJ2-2; abundance: .; CDR3nt: TGTGCCAGTAGTACCCGGACAGCTCCAACCGGGGAGCTGTTTTTT; CDR3aa: CASSTRTAPTGELFF
d_gene: TRBD1; len: 17; v_gene: TRBV7-8; j_gene: TRBJ2-5; abundance: .; CDR3nt: TGTGCCAGCAGCTTAGGACAGGGGGTTGCGATCGTAGAGACCCAGTACTTC; CDR3aa: CASSLGQGVAIVETQYF
d_gene: TRBD1; len: 14; v_gene: TRBV4-3; j_gene: TRBJ1-2; abundance: .; CDR3nt: TGCGCCAGCAGCCAAGACGGGACAGGGATAGGCTACACCTTC; CDR3aa: CASSQDGTGIGYTF
d_gene: TRBD2; len: 16; v_gene: TRBV4-1; j_gene: TRBJ2-1; abundance: .; CDR3nt: TGCGCCAGCAGACAAGGTGCGCTAGCGGGAGTCAATGAGCAGTTCTTC; CDR3aa: CASRQGALAGVNEQFF
d_gene: TRBD1; len: 14; v_gene: TRBV5-1; j_gene: TRBJ2-7; abundance: .; CDR3nt: TGCGCCAGCAGCTTCGGACAGGGAGGCTACGAGCAGTACTTC; CDR3aa: CASSFGQGGYEQYF
d_gene: .; len: 15; v_gene: TRBV7-6; j_gene: TRBJ2-2; abundance: .; CDR3nt: TGTGCCAGCAGCACAACAGCTACCTCCACCGGGGAGCTGTTTTTT; CDR3aa: CASSTTATSTGELFF
d_gene: TRBD1; len: 19; v_gene: TRBV7-2; j_gene: TRBJ2-1; abundance: .; CDR3nt: TGTGCCAGCAGCTTAGGGCGGACAGGGGGCCCAAGCTCCTACAATGAGCAGTTCTTC; CDR3aa: CASSLGRTGGPSSYNEQFF
d_gene: .; len: 16; v_gene: TRBV18; j_gene: TRBJ2-7; abundance: .; CDR3nt: TGTGCCAGCTCACTGACGCCGGGACATAGCTCCTACGAGCAGTACTTC; CDR3aa: CASSLTPGHSSYEQYF
d_gene: TRBD1; len: 14; v_gene: TRBV5-1; j_gene: TRBJ1-2; abundance: .; CDR3nt: TGCGCCAGCAGCCCGGACAGGGCAGAGAATGGCTACACCTTC; CDR3aa: CASSPDRAENGYTF
d_gene: TRBD1; len: 12; v_gene: TRBV29-1; j_gene: TRBJ1-2; abundance: .; CDR3nt: TGCAGCGTTGGCGCCGGGACAGGGGACTACACCTTC; CDR3aa: CSVGAGTGDYTF
d_gene: TRBD1; len: 15; v_gene: TRBV5-6; j_gene: TRBJ2-5; abundance: .; CDR3nt: TGTGCCAGCAGCTTGGGCGACAGGGTCTTAGAGACCCAGTACTTC; CDR3aa: CASSLGDRVLETQYF
d_gene: .; len: 13; v_gene: TRBV11-3; j_gene: TRBJ1-2; abundance: .; CDR3nt: TGTGCCAGCAGCTCCACAGGGATTGATGGCTACACCTTC; CDR3aa: CASSSTGIDGYTF
d_gene: .; len: 12; v_gene: TRBV11-2; j_gene: TRBJ1-6; abundance: few; CDR3nt: TGTGCCAGCAGCAGCACGGGAGCACCCCTCCACTTT; CDR3aa: CASSSTGAPLHF
d_gene: .; len: 14; v_gene: TRBV7-8; j_gene: TRBJ2-3; abundance: .; CDR3nt: TGTGCCAGCAGCTTAGGTCCAAACACAGATACGCAGTATTTT; CDR3aa: CASSLGPNTDTQYF
d_gene: .; len: 11; v_gene: TRBV28; j_gene: TRBJ1-2; abundance: .; CDR3nt: TGTGCCAGCAGTTTACATTTGGGCTACACCTTC; CDR3aa: CASSLHLGYTF
d_gene: TRBD2; len: 14; v_gene: TRBV5-1; j_gene: TRBJ2-7; abundance: .; CDR3nt: TGCGCCAGCACGCGGACTAGCGGGAGTTACGAGCAGTACTTC; CDR3aa: CASTRTSGSYEQYF
d_gene: .; len: 15; v_gene: TRBV5-1; j_gene: TRBJ2-7; abundance: .; CDR3nt: TGCGCCAGCAGCCCACTTGATTCCTCCTCCTACGAGCAGTACTTC; CDR3aa: CASSPLDSSSYEQYF
d_gene: .; len: 13; v_gene: TRBV7-2; j_gene: TRBJ2-7; abundance: .; CDR3nt: TGTGCCAGCAGCTTAGGCGGGTCCGCCGAGCAGTACTTC; CDR3aa: CASSLGGSAEQYF
d_gene: .; len: 14; v_gene: TRBV7-7; j_gene: TRBJ2-5; abundance: .; CDR3nt: TGTGCTGGAGCAAGGCCGGGGGATCTGGAGACCCAGTACTTC; CDR3aa: CAGARPGDLETQYF
d_gene: .; len: 12; v_gene: TRBV7-2; j_gene: TRBJ2-2; abundance: .; CDR3nt: TGTGCCAGCAGCTTTGGACACGGGGAGCTGTTTTTT; CDR3aa: CASSFGHGELFF
d_gene: TRBD2; len: 12; v_gene: TRBV30; j_gene: TRBJ2-7; abundance: .; CDR3nt: TGTGCCTGGAGTGTTCGGGGGGGTAAGCAGTACTTC; CDR3aa: CAWSVRGGKQYF
d_gene: TRBD1; len: 15; v_gene: TRBV9; j_gene: TRBJ2-5; abundance: few; CDR3nt: TGTGCCAGCAGCGTGACGGGACAGGGGGGGGAGACCCAGTACTTC; CDR3aa: CASSVTGQGGETQYF
d_gene: .; len: 11; v_gene: TRBV20-1; j_gene: TRBJ2-3; abundance: .; CDR3nt: TGCAGTGCCCCCCCCAAAGATACGCAGTATTTT; CDR3aa: CSAPPKDTQYF
d_gene: TRBD2; len: 15; v_gene: TRBV19; j_gene: TRBJ2-2; abundance: .; CDR3nt: TGTGCCAGCCGTAGAAGCGGGGGGGGCGAATGGGAGCTGTTTTTT; CDR3aa: CASRRSGGGEWELFF